This T cell receptor (beta chain) was documented in a study of TIL therapy for anti-PD-1-resistant metastatic lung cancer. This sample's time point: pre-treatment sample, taken before nivolumab and TIL therapy. This was the immunoSEQ v3 assay. Libraries were sequenced to around 2 million read pairs (survey) or roughly 4.5-6 million (deep). Produced via immunoSEQ multiplex PCR; TCRdb's table is partial and in-frame only. Among roughly 54,000 clones listed, more than 75% were seen once. V was clipped by 3 bases and J by 7 bases; unmatched bases: 8. The CDR3 runs 15 residues. In germline, CDR1 is MNHEY, CDR2 SMNVEV (reference sequence).

Sequencing was performed on blood, taken at baseline. The TCR was taken from a person aged 25-85 years with non-small cell lung cancer. This chain joins TRBV27 and TRBJ2-7, with 11 bases aligning to TRBD2. CDR3 amino acids: CASSLGVAGGREQYF. The CDR3 bases are TGTGCCAGCAGTTTGGGCGTAGCGGGAGGGAGAGAGCAGTACTTC.